These 27 T cell receptor beta chains were sequenced from one sample in a study of PD-L1 blockade in urothelial cancer. The repertoire was sequenced with immunoSEQ multiplex PCR; TCRdb's copy has only in-frame clones and lacks some. The sample includes 90,000 or so clones, about 90% of them seen just once. Time point given: pretreatment peripheral blood. The specimen comprised PBMCs, sampled around atezolizumab (anti-PD-L1) treatment. The receptor set was obtained from a man aged 55 to 70 with urothelial cancer.

This chain joins TRBV7-7 and TRBJ2-3; TRBD1 aligns across 12 bases. Per the germline V gene, CDR1 is SSHAT and CDR2 is FNYEAQ (reference sequence). This CDR3 is built from 15 residues. With 5 bases clipped from V and 4 bases from J, the junction kept 4 bases outside the gene matches. The CDR3 nucleotides read TGTGCCAGCAGCCCGGGACAGGGGGCAGCAGATACGCAGTATTTT. Protein: CASSPGQGAADTQYF.

The gene calls are TRBV6-1 and TRBJ1-1; D ambiguous. Germline lookup yields CDR1 MNHNS and CDR2 SASEGT. Trimming stripped 8 bases from V and 1 base from J, with 11 bases between. The CDR3 totals 13 residues. The CDR3 is CASRQTSNTEAFF. In nucleotides, the CDR3 is TGTGCCAGCCGTCAGACATCGAACACTGAAGCTTTCTTT.

V and J are TRBV11-2 and TRBJ2-7, with 7 bases identical to TRBD2. Germline CDR1 and CDR2: SGHAT and FQNNGV. CDR3 length: 15 amino acids. Unmatched junction bases numbered 7, after V lost 1 base and J lost 4 bases. The DNA for the CDR3 is TGTGCCAGCAGCTTAGGTGGGGGGAGGGGATACGAGCAGTACTTC. It encodes CASSLGGGRGYEQYF.

The CDR3 loop reads CASTPREDYGYTF. CDR3 nucleotide sequence: TGTGCCAGCACCCCCCGGGAAGACTATGGCTACACCTTC. The V call is TRBV6-5, the J call TRBJ1-2; D is undetermined. Germline values: CDR1 MNHEY, CDR2 SVGAGI. CDR3 length: 13 residues. The ends were cut back, 7 bases at V and 3 bases at J, with 12 bases in the middle.

The chain links TRBV4-1 to TRBJ2-1; no definite D call. Germline V gives CDR1 MGHRA, CDR2 YSYEKL. This CDR3 contains 15 residues. V was pared by 2 bases and J by 1 base, with 9 bases between. CDR3 amino acids: CASSQSAASYNEQFF. The CDR3 nucleotides are TGCGCCAGCAGCCAATCAGCAGCGTCCTACAATGAGCAGTTCTTC.

The CDR3 protein is CASSPLVAGDYEQYF. The CDR3 region has the DNA TGTGCCAGCAGCCCTCTGGTAGCGGGAGACTACGAGCAGTACTTC. The chain carries TRBV11-2 and TRBJ2-7; 9 bases match TRBD2. The germline V gene has CDR1 SGHAT and CDR2 FQNNGV. J lost 3 bases, V lost 5 bases, and 8 bases had no gene match. This CDR3 comprises 15 residues.

This clone was detected a few times. The rearrangement uses TRBV19 and TRBJ1-1; no firm D call. CDR3 length equals 12 residues. V shed 7 bases and J shed 5 bases, with 11 bases lying between them. Germline V gene sequence: CDR1 LNHDA, CDR2 SQIVND (reference sequence). This CDR3 is CASTTTETEAFF. Here the CDR3 DNA reads TGTGCCAGTACCACGACGGAGACTGAAGCTTTCTTT.

V gene TRBV7-2 combines with J gene TRBJ2-7; perhaps TRBD1 as D (5 bases). Germline V gene lookup returns CDR1 SGHTA and CDR2 FQGNSA. The V end was cut by 3 bases, the J end by 0 bases, with 9 bases between. The CDR3 totals 14 residues. CDR3 sequence reads: CASSFKGNSYEQYF. CDR3 DNA sequence: TGTGCCAGCAGCTTCAAGGGGAACTCCTACGAGCAGTACTTC.

The chain recombines TRBV6-4 with TRBJ2-7; D is possibly TRBD1 (6 bases). Germline values: CDR1 MRHNA, CDR2 SNTAGT. The CDR3 contains 13 residues. V was clipped by 5 bases and J by 1 base, with 9 bases between them. The CDR3 DNA reads TGTGCCAGCAGTTGGGGGCCGTCCTACGAGCAGTACTTC. Translation: CASSWGPSYEQYF.

This chain joins TRBV7-6 and TRBJ1-5; tentatively, D is TRBD1 (6 bases). This CDR3 has 15 amino acids. Germline values: CDR1 SGHVS, CDR2 FNYEAQ. The ends were cut back, 1 base at V and 4 bases at J, with 11 bases in the middle. The DNA of the CDR3 is TGTGCCAGCAGCTTAGAGGACAGAGAAAATCAGCCCCAGCATTTT. Amino acid sequence: CASSLEDRENQPQHF.

The J gene is TRBJ2-7, the V gene TRBV19; 11 bases align to TRBD2. Germline V gives CDR1 LNHDA, CDR2 SQIVND (reference sequence). This CDR3 is 16 amino acids long. After removal of 5 bases from V and 2 bases from J, the junction contained 8 bases not matched to a gene. As DNA, the CDR3 is TGTGCCAGTAGTTCACGGACTAGCGGGCTAACCTACGAGCAGTACTTC. Encoded protein: CASSSRTSGLTYEQYF.

The chain joins TRBV10-3 to TRBJ2-7; a weak D match, TRBD1 (6 bases). The CDR3 is made up of 14 amino acids. The V gene lost 3 bases and the J gene lost 0 bases, with 9 bases spanning the gap. Germline V gene sequence: CDR1 ENHRY, CDR2 SYGVKD. The CDR3 loop reads CAISDGTNSYEQYF. The CDR3 nucleotides read TGTGCCATCAGTGACGGGACAAACTCCTACGAGCAGTACTTC.

This clone was recorded once. This chain joins TRBV4-1 and TRBJ2-3; 9 bases are shared with TRBD2. There are 18 residues in the CDR3. J was trimmed by 1 base and V by 1 base; bases with no gene match: 9. Germline V gene lookup returns CDR1 MGHRA and CDR2 YSYEKL. The DNA for the CDR3 is TGCGCCAGCAGCCAAGTTCCGAGTGGCGGGGGGGGCACAGATACGCAGTATTTT. Its translation is CASSQVPSGGGGTDTQYF.

The V gene is TRBV14, the J gene TRBJ2-7; 7 bases agree with TRBD1. The V gene's germline CDR1 is SGHDN and CDR2 FVKESK. The CDR3 runs to 14 residues. J was trimmed by 5 bases and V by 4 bases; bases with no gene match: 8. CDR3 in DNA: TGTGCCAGCAGCCTAAACCGGGACAGCAACGAGCAGTACTTC. Translating it yields CASSLNRDSNEQYF.

In its sample, this clone was seen once. The chain has TRBV10-3 and TRBJ1-1; TRBD1 aligns across 7 bases. Per germline, CDR1 ENHRY and CDR2 SYGVKD. The CDR3 has 12 residues. The V segment lost 2 bases and the J segment 11 bases; nucleotides outside the gene matches: 5. The CDR3: CAISETRGHAFF. The CDR3 nucleotides read TGTGCCATCAGTGAGACTAGGGGGCACGCTTTCTTT.

V and J are TRBV5-1 and TRBJ2-7; 7 nucleotides line up with TRBD1. With V trimmed by 2 bases and J by 5 bases, 10 bases remained unmatched. This CDR3 contains 15 residues. CDR1 and CDR2 from the germline V gene are SGHRS and YFSETQ. The CDR3 region is CASSLYDRDSHEQYF. The CDR3 DNA sequence: TGCGCCAGCAGCTTATATGACAGGGATTCGCACGAGCAGTACTTC.

The chain is built from TRBV5-1 and TRBJ2-5; D not resolved. The CDR3 sequence is 14 residues long. The germline V gene has CDR1 SGHRS and CDR2 YFSETQ. V lost 2 bases to trimming and J lost 6 bases, with 14 bases between them. The CDR3 DNA reads as TGCGCCAGCAGCTTAAGTGGCCATCCGAAGACCCAGTACTTC. Translating gives CASSLSGHPKTQYF.

The V and J genes are TRBV6-1 and TRBJ1-1, with D possibly being TRBD1 (6 bases). The V end was cut by 4 bases, the J end by 4 bases, with 13 bases between. The CDR3 loop spans 14 amino acids. From germline, CDR1 is MNHNS and CDR2 SASEGT. CDR3 DNA sequence: TGTGCCAGCAGTGTAACAGGGACGGCCACTGAAGCTTTCTTT. Translated: CASSVTGTATEAFF.

This clone occurred once. The chain carries TRBV28 and TRBJ1-2; D is unclear. CDR3 size: 12 residues. Germline V lookup: CDR1 MDHEN, CDR2 SYDVKM. V lost 5 bases and J lost 0, with 4 bases in between. The CDR3 is CASSDTNYGYTF. The CDR3 DNA reads as TGTGCCAGCAGTGACACTAACTATGGCTACACCTTC.

This rearrangement joins TRBV28 to TRBJ2-2, with D maybe TRBD1 (6 bases). Germline values: CDR1 MDHEN, CDR2 SYDVKM. Trimming removed 4 bases at V and 1 base at J, with 10 bases between. CDR3 length: 15 residues. The CDR3, as DNA: TGTGCCAGCAGTTACCCGGGACAGAACACCGGGGAGCTGTTTTTT. It specifies CASSYPGQNTGELFF.

This chain connects TRBV11-2 to TRBJ2-2; 8 nucleotides match TRBD1. Germline V gene lookup returns CDR1 SGHAT and CDR2 FQNNGV. After removal of 1 base from V and 3 bases from J, the junction contained 4 bases not matched to a gene. There are 16 residues in the CDR3. CDR3 DNA: TGTGCCAGCAGCTTAGTAAGACAGGGGTACACCGGGGAGCTGTTTTTT. Residues: CASSLVRQGYTGELFF.

In this sample, this clone turned up once. The chain carries TRBV18 and TRBJ2-5; D remains unclear. Looked up from germline, CDR1 is KGHSH and CDR2 is LQKENI. Trimming removed 4 bases at V and 5 bases at J, with 11 bases between. The length of the CDR3 is 13 residues. CDR3 sequence reads: CASSRAREETQYF. The CDR3, as DNA: TGTGCCAGCTCACGAGCTCGCGAGGAGACCCAGTACTTC.

This clone turned up a few times. The V call is TRBV7-2, the J call TRBJ2-3, with TRBD2 matching 9 bases. The CDR3 covers 13 residues. The junction had 4 bases not matched to a gene; V was cut back by 5 bases and J by 7 bases. CDR1 and CDR2 (germline): SGHTA, FQGNSA. DNA for the CDR3: TGTGCCAGCAGCCCGGGACTAGCAAATACGCAGTATTTT. Encoded protein: CASSPGLANTQYF.

The V call is TRBV27, the J call TRBJ2-1; 7 bases match TRBD1. With 6 bases clipped from V and 1 base from J, the junction kept 6 bases outside the gene matches. Germline assignment: CDR1 MNHEY and CDR2 SMNVEV (reference sequence). This CDR3 is 15 amino acids long. Here the CDR3 reads CASSNRGRSYNEQFF. The CDR3 coding sequence is TGTGCCAGCAGCAACAGGGGACGGTCCTACAATGAGCAGTTCTTC.

This chain joins TRBV2 and TRBJ2-3; 12 positions agree with TRBD2. Trimming at V came to 6 bases and at J to 5 bases, leaving 3 bases not matched to a gene. The CDR3 runs 14 residues. Per germline, CDR1 SNHLY and CDR2 FYNNEI. The CDR3 here is CASRLAGGLDTQYF. Written as DNA, the CDR3 is TGTGCCAGCAGACTAGCGGGAGGCTTAGATACGCAGTATTTT. The entire variable domain, with the rest obtained from reference TRBV2 and TRBJ2-3, is as follows: EPEVTQTPSHQVTQMGQEVILRCVPISNHLYFYWYRQILGQKVEFLVSFYNNEISEKSEIFDDQFSVERPDGSNFTLKIRSTKLEDSAMYFCASRLAGGLDTQYFGPGTRLTVL.

This clone was counted only a few times. The gene calls are TRBV7-2 and TRBJ2-7; possibly TRBD1 for D (7 bases). Trimming stripped 5 bases from V and 13 bases from J, with 21 bases between. Germline V gene data show CDR1 as SGHTA and CDR2 as FQGNSA. The CDR3 is 13 amino acids. The CDR3 region is CASSLSGATGLYF. DNA of the CDR3: TGTGCCAGCAGCCTTTCGGGGGCGACAGGGCTATACTTC.

The chain has TRBV2 and TRBJ2-1; D may be TRBD2 (6 bases). Trimming shortened V by 5 bases and J by 10 bases, and 12 bases separated the two germline ends. There are 12 residues in the CDR3. Germline loops: CDR1 SNHLY, CDR2 FYNNEI. CDR3 nucleotides: TGTGCCAGCAGTTCCCACCGGGGGGAGCAGTTCTTC. Translation gives CASSSHRGEQFF.